A single sample is the source of the 8 T cell receptor beta chains below, sequenced in a study of blood T cell repertoires in COVID-19 (TCRdb year 2020). The library was obtained by the immunoSEQ multiplex PCR assay. Held by TCRdb, this immuneACCESS table contains in-frame sequences only and omits some clones. Under half of the omission traces to an unresolved V gene where checked; the cause of the rest is unknown. The sample yields 93,000 or so clones; more than 75% were counted once. The leading ten clones occupy roughly 6% of the sample. Material for sequencing was peripheral blood. These TCRs come from a human donor in a cohort sampled during active COVID-19.

This clone was seen a few times. The chain is built from TRBV19 and TRBJ1-5, with D unresolved. The CDR3 is 13 amino acids. Per germline, CDR1 LNHDA and CDR2 SQIVND (reference sequence). Trimming removed 4 bases from V and 9 bases from J, with 13 bases in between. The CDR3 nucleotides are TGTGCCAGTAGTACTTTCGACACCCGGCCCCAGCATTTT. Residues: CASSTFDTRPQHF.

The chain joins TRBV19 to TRBJ2-7; 8 nucleotides align to TRBD2. This CDR3 has 14 residues. V lost 3 bases, J lost 9 bases, and 10 bases stayed unmatched. Germline lookup yields CDR1 LNHDA and CDR2 SQIVND (reference sequence). CDR3 sequence reads: CASSMAGGPEWQYF. The CDR3 DNA follows: TGTGCCAGTAGTATGGCGGGAGGCCCAGAATGGCAGTACTTC.

The chain uses TRBV6-5 and TRBJ1-4; no definite D call. Germline V gene sequence: CDR1 MNHEY, CDR2 SVGAGI. CDR3 length: 15 residues. Trimming removed 0 bases at V and 1 base at J, with 6 bases between. CDR3 bases: TGTGCCAGCAGTTACTCCCGAGAAACTAATGAAAAACTGTTTTTT. This translates into CASSYSRETNEKLFF.

This clone was found a few times. V and J are TRBV19 and TRBJ2-7, with TRBD1 identical over 7 bases. The CDR3 has 13 residues. With V trimmed by 8 bases and J by 1 base, 5 bases remained unmatched. CDR1 and CDR2 (germline): LNHDA, SQIVND (reference sequence). As DNA, the CDR3 is TGTGCCAGTGGCCGGGACAGTTCCTACGAGCAGTACTTC. Encoded protein: CASGRDSSYEQYF.

The V call is TRBV14, the J call TRBJ2-3; the D gene is possibly TRBD1 (5 bases). This CDR3 is 15 amino acids long. CDR1 is SGHDN, CDR2 FVKESK, per germline. V was trimmed by 2 bases and J by 2 bases, leaving 11 bases between them. The CDR3 bases are TGTGCCAGCAGCCAAACCCCAGGGCCCACAGATACGCAGTATTTT. It specifies CASSQTPGPTDTQYF.

The V and J genes are TRBV13 and TRBJ2-4; possible D gene TRBD1, 6 bases. The germline gives CDR1 PRHDT, CDR2 FYEKMQ (reference sequence). V dropped 1 base and J dropped 0 bases, with 10 bases sitting between them. CDR3 length: 16 amino acids. In DNA form, the CDR3 reads TGTGCCAGCAGCTTAGCGACAGGTCTAGCCAAAAACATTCAGTACTTC. Its protein product is CASSLATGLAKNIQYF.

The chain uses TRBV28 and TRBJ2-2, with 11 bases lining up with TRBD1. The germline V gene has CDR1 MDHEN and CDR2 SYDVKM. The V gene end was trimmed by 6 bases and the J gene end by 5 bases; junction bases not matched to a gene: 8. The CDR3 runs 16 residues. This CDR3 reads CASRSGQGAGTGELFF. The CDR3 coding sequence is TGTGCCAGCAGGTCCGGACAGGGGGCGGGGACCGGGGAGCTGTTTTTT.

V gene TRBV7-3 combines with J gene TRBJ2-3; the match to TRBD2 covers 8 bases. Germline CDR1 is SGHTA and CDR2 is FQGTGA. This CDR3 comprises 13 residues. V gave up 2 bases and J gave up 5 bases; unmatched junction bases: 0. The CDR3 nucleotides read TGTGCCAGCAGCTTAGCGGGGGGAGATACGCAGTATTTT. Its protein product is CASSLAGGDTQYF.